Only a few counts were recorded for the clone carrying this TCR beta chain. Its matching antigen is unknown. This record belongs to a study of shared clonotypes between healthy human individuals. General observations from the study: The generation probabilities recorded for non-shared clonotypes fell below those of clonotypes shared by all four donors.

The CDR3 has 14 residues. Losses at the gene ends were 5 bases for V and 2 bases for J; bases not matched to a gene: 6. Germline-derived CDR1 and CDR2 are SGHTA and FQGNSA. An assay was performed, and its level was deep. Sequenced by immunoSEQ multiplex PCR; TCRdb stores in-frame clones only, minus some. The table has millions of clones, over 85% seen once. Sequencing was done on a sample of naive CD4+ T cells from PBMCs. The subset here: CD45RA+ positively selected. This chain connects TRBV7-2 to TRBJ2-7; 7 bases align to TRBD1. The receptor was isolated from a man between 18 and 35 years old in good health. Some clones in this sample may be carry-over from other donors' samples. The CDR3 spells CASSPRDRAYEQYF. The CDR3 DNA is TGTGCCAGCAGCCCCCGGGACAGAGCCTACGAGCAGTACTTC.